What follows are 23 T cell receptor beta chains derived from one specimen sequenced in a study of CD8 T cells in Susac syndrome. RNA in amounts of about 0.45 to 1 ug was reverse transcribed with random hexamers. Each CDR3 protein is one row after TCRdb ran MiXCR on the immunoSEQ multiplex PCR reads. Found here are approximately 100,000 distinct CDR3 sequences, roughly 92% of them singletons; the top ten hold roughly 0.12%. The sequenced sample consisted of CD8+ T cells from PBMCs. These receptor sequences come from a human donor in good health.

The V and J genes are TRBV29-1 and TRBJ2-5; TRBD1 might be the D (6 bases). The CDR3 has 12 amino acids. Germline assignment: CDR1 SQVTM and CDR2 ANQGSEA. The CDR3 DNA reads TGCAGGGCCGGGACACATCAAGAGACCCAGTACTTC. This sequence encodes CRAGTHQETQYF.

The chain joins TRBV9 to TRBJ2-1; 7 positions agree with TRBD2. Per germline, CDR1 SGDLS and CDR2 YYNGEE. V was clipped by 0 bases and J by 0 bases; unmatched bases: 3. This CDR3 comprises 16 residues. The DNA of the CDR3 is TGTGCCAGCAGCGTAGACGGCGGGAGCTCCTACAATGAGCAGTTCTTC. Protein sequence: CASSVDGGSSYNEQFF.

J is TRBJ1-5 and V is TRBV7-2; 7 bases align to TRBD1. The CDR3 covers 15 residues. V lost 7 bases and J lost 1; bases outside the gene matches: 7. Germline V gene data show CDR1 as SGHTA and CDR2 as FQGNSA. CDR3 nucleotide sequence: TGTGCCAGCACCTCAACGGACAGGAGCAATCAGCCCCAGCATTTT. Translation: CASTSTDRSNQPQHF.

This chain's CDR3 is CASSLAGVEGRRRGYTF. The CDR3 nucleotides are TGTGCCAGCAGTTTAGCAGGGGTGGAGGGACGCCGCCGTGGCTACACCTTC. The chain recombines TRBV27 with TRBJ1-2, with D perhaps TRBD1 (6 bases). Trimming cost V 2 bases and J 7 bases, with 23 bases left between them. The CDR3 contains 17 residues. Germline V CDR1 and CDR2: MNHEY, SMNVEV (reference sequence).

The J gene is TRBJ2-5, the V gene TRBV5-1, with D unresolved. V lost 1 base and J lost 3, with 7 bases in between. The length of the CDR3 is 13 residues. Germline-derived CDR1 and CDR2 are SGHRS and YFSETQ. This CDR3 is CASSLWQEETQYF. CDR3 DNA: TGCGCCAGCAGCTTGTGGCAGGAAGAGACCCAGTACTTC.

This chain's CDR3 is CASSLSQGKYALSNQPQHF. CDR3 bases: TGTGCCAGCAGTCTTTCTCAAGGGAAATACGCGCTGAGCAATCAGCCCCAGCATTTT. The chain has TRBV28 and TRBJ1-5, with unresolved D. CDR3 length equals 19 residues. Trimming left V 5 bases short and J 1 base short, with 24 bases between. Germline V gene lookup returns CDR1 MDHEN and CDR2 SYDVKM.

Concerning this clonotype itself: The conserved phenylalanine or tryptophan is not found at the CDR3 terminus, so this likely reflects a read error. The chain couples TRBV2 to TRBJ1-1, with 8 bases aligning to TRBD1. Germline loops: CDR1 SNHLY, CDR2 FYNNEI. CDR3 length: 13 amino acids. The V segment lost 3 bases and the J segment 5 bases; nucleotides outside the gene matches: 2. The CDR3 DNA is TGTGCCAGCAGTGAGAGACAGGGGACTGAAGCTTTCCTT. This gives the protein CASSERQGTEAFL.

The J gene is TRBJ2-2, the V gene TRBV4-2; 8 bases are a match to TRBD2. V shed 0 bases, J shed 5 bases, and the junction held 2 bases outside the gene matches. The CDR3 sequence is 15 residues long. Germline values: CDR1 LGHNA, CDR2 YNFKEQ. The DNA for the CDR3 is TGTGCCAGCAGCCAAGATTTAGCGGGAACCGGGGAGCTGTTTTTT. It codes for CASSQDLAGTGELFF.

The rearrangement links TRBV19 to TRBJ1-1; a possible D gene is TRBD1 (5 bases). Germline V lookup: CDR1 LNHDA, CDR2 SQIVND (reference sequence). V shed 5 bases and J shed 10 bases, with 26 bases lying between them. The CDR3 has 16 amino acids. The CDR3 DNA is TGTGCCAGTAGTTCCGGCGGGGAGGGGTACGGGTTGGGAGCTTTCTTT. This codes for CASSSGGEGYGLGAFF.

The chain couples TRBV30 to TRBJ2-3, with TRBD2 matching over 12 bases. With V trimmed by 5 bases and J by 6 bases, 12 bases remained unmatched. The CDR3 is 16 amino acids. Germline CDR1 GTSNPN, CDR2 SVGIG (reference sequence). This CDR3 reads CAWPLPSGRAGDTQYF. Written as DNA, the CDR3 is TGTGCCTGGCCCCTCCCTAGCGGGAGGGCCGGGGATACGCAGTATTTT.

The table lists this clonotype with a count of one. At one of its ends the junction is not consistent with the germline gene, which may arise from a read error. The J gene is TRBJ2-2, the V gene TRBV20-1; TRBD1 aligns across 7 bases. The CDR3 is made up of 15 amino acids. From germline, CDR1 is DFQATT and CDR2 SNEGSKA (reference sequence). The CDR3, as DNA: TGCAGTGCTAGTGACGACAGGGTGAACACCGGGGAGCCGTTTTTT. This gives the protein CSASDDRVNTGEPFF.

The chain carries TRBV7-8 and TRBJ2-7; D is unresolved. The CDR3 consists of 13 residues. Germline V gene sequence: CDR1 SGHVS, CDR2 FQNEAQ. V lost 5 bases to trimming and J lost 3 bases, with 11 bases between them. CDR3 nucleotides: TGTGCCAGCAGCCCAATACGCTACTACGAGCAGTACTTC. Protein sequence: CASSPIRYYEQYF. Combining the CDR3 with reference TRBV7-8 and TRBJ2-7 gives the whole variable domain GAGVSQSPRYKVAKRGQDVALRCDPISGHVSLFWYQQALGQGPEFLTYFQNEAQLDKSGLPSDRFFAERPEGSVSTLKIQRTQQEDSAVYLCASSPIRYYEQYFGPGTRLTVT.

CDR3 sequence: CASSYAGTGFLATTGELFF. Here the CDR3 DNA reads TGTGCCAGCAGTTACGCCGGGACGGGATTCTTAGCGACCACCGGGGAGCTGTTTTTT. The chain has TRBV6-5 and TRBJ2-2, with D possibly being TRBD1 or TRBD2 (5 bases each). This CDR3 is 19 amino acids long. The germline V gene has CDR1 MNHEY and CDR2 SVGAGI. V was pared by 2 bases and J by 4 bases, with 23 bases between.

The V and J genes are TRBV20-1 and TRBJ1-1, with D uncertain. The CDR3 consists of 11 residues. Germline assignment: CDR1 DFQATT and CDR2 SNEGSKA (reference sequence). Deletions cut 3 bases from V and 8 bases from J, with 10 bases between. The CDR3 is CSARIDVEAFF. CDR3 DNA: TGCAGTGCTAGGATCGACGTGGAAGCTTTCTTT.

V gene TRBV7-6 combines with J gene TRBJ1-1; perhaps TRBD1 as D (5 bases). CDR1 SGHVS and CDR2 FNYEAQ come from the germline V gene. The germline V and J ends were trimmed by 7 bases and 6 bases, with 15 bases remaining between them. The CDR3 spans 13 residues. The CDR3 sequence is CASKPDWGAEAFF. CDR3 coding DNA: TGTGCCAGCAAACCCGATTGGGGCGCTGAAGCTTTCTTT.

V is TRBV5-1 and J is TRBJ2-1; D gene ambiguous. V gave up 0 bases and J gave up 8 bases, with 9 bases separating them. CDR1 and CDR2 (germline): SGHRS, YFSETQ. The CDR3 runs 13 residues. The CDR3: CASSLEGVHEQFF. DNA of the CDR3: TGCGCCAGCAGCTTGGAGGGCGTGCATGAGCAGTTCTTC.

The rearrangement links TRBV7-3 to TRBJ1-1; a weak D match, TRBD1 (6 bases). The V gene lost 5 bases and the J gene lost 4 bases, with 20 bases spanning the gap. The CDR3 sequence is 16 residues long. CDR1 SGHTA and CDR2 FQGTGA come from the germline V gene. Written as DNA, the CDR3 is TGTGCCAGCAGCCCGACCTTTACAGGGTCGGGCACTGAAGCTTTCTTT. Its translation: CASSPTFTGSGTEAFF.

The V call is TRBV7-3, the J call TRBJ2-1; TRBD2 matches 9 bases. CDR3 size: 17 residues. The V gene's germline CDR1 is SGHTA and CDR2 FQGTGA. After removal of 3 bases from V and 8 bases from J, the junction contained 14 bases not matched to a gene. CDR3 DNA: TGTGCCAGCAGCTTGGGAAAAAATAGCGGGAGTGGCGATGAGCAGTTCTTC. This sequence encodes CASSLGKNSGSGDEQFF.

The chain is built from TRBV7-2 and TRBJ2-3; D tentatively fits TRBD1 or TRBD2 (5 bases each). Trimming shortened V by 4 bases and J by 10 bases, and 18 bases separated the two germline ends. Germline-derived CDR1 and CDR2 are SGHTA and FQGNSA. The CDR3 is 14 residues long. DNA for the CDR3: TGTGCCAGCAGCTCGGGACGCGGGCCCCGATCGCAGTATTTT. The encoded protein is CASSSGRGPRSQYF.

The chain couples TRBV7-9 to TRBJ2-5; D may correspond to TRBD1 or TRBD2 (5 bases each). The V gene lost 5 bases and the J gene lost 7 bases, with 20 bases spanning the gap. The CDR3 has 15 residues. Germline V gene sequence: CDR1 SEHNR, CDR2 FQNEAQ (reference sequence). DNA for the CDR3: TGTGCCAGCAGCCAGTGGCAGGGAGCTACTGGGACCCAGTACTTC. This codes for CASSQWQGATGTQYF.

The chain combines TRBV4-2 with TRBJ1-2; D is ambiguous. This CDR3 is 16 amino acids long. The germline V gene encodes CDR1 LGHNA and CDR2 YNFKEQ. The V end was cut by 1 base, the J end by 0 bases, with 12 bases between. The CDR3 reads CASSQASTVANYGYTF. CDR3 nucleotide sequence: TGTGCCAGCAGCCAAGCGTCGACGGTTGCTAACTATGGCTACACCTTC.

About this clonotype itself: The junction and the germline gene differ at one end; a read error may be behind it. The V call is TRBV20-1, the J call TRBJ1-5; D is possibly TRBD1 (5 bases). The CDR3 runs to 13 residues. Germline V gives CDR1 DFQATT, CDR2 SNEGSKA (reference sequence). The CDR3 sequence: CSAGGPVNRPQHF. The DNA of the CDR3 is TGCAGTGCTGGGGGACCGGTCAATCGGCCCCAGCATTTT.

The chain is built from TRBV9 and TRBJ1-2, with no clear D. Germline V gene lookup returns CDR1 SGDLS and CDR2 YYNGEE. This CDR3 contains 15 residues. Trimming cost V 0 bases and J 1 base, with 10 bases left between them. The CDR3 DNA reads TGTGCCAGCAGCGTAGGAGGCCACCTTAACTATGGCTACACCTTC. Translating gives CASSVGGHLNYGYTF.